This TCR beta chain was recovered during a study of T cells after yellow fever vaccination. TCRdb passed the 5' RACE reads through MiXCR, listing each CDR3 protein once. There are around 350,000 distinct CDR3 sequences in the sample; about 9.9% occur only once, and about 17% lies in the top ten. Trimming cost V 8 bases and J 9 bases, with 14 bases left between them. The CDR3 covers 12 residues. In the case of this clonotype: Its specificity is unknown.

General study findings and limits: A large majority of primary-vaccination clones showed up again after the booster (96% CD4, about 87% CD8). The secondary response was weaker, and its peak arrived faster, on day 5 versus 15.

The sample here was PBMCs, taken on the day of the first yellow fever vaccination. The chain carries TRBV23-1 and TRBJ2-1, with unresolved D. TRBV23-1 is placed among ORFs of uncertain function. The TCR comes from a man aged 18 to 30 who received the YFV17D yellow fever vaccine. The CDR3 here is CASDNITVEQFF. CDR3 bases: TGCGCCAGCGACAATATAACGGTTGAGCAGTTCTTC.